One sample yielded the 17 T cell receptor beta chains listed below, sequenced in a study of T cell changes during pregnancy in multiple sclerosis. The assay was immunoSEQ multiplex PCR, and TCRdb's table has in-frame clones only and misses some. The sample has tens of thousands of clones; about 90% are singletons. Specimen: CD4+ T cells from peripheral blood mononuclear cells, collected in the first trimester of pregnancy. The source of these receptors is a female donor with multiple sclerosis, enrolled in a pregnancy study.

This clone was seen a handful of times. The rearrangement joins TRBV10-3 to TRBJ1-2; TRBD1 might be the D (5 bases). The CDR3 loop spans 15 amino acids. Germline V gives CDR1 ENHRY, CDR2 SYGVKD. Trimming removed 3 bases from V and 9 bases from J, with 20 bases in between. The DNA for the CDR3 is TGTGCCATCAGTGAAGGCGGAGGGGAGGTCGTCAGCTACACCTTC. Amino acid sequence: CAISEGGGEVVSYTF.

This chain joins TRBV6-4 and TRBJ1-1, with a possible D match to TRBD1 (6 bases). Per the germline V gene, CDR1 is MRHNA and CDR2 is SNTAGT. V dropped 6 bases and J dropped 2 bases, with 16 bases sitting between them. The CDR3 consists of 15 residues. The CDR3 DNA sequence: TGTGCCAGCAGATCCCAGGGGAGGGGAAACACTGAAGCTTTCTTT. This translates into CASRSQGRGNTEAFF.

This chain uses TRBV25-1 with TRBJ2-5; TRBD1 matches at 7 bases. The CDR3 runs to 13 residues. Germline-derived CDR1 and CDR2 are MGHDK and SYGVNS. J gave up 1 base and V 5 bases, and 1 base lay outside the gene matches. DNA for the CDR3: TGTGCCAGCAGTTGGACAGGCCAAGAGACCCAGTACTTC. Its protein is CASSWTGQETQYF.

The chain combines TRBV9 with TRBJ2-3; TRBD2 might be the D (6 bases). In germline, CDR1 is SGDLS, CDR2 YYNGEE. The CDR3 runs to 16 residues. V was trimmed by 3 bases and J by 5 bases, leaving 19 bases between them. The CDR3 is CASSEVSGRTVDTQYF. In DNA form, the CDR3 reads TGTGCCAGCAGCGAAGTTAGCGGACGGACCGTAGATACGCAGTATTTT.

A single count supports this clone. The chain joins TRBV5-4 to TRBJ2-3; D remains unclear. The V and J ends lost 3 bases and 0 bases respectively, with 2 bases between them. Germline V gives CDR1 SGHNT, CDR2 YYREEE (reference sequence). There are 12 residues in the CDR3. The CDR3 sequence: CASSSSTDTQYF. The CDR3 DNA reads TGTGCCAGCAGCTCTAGCACAGATACGCAGTATTTT.

This rearrangement joins TRBV7-6 to TRBJ1-4, with TRBD1 matching over 10 bases. The CDR3 consists of 15 residues. Germline CDR1 reads SGHVS; CDR2 reads FNYEAQ. Trimming removed 0 bases from V and 6 bases from J; junction bases left unmatched: 1. The CDR3 sequence is CASSLAGTGDEKLFF. The CDR3 DNA is TGTGCCAGCAGCTTAGCCGGGACAGGGGATGAAAAACTGTTTTTT.

The chain's CDR3 is CAIYRGGGTEAFF. CDR3 nucleotides: TGTGCCATCTACCGAGGGGGGGGGACTGAAGCTTTCTTT. The chain has TRBV10-3 and TRBJ1-1, with D tentatively TRBD1 (6 bases). Germline CDR1 ENHRY, CDR2 SYGVKD. The CDR3 contains 13 residues. Trimming removed 8 bases at V and 5 bases at J, with 15 bases between.

The chain couples TRBV4-1 to TRBJ2-2; 12 nucleotides align to TRBD1. This CDR3 spans 16 amino acids. Germline V lookup: CDR1 MGHRA, CDR2 YSYEKL. V gave up 0 bases and J gave up 9 bases; unmatched junction bases: 5. The CDR3 region is CASSQEPGTGGWELFF. Written as DNA, the CDR3 is TGCGCCAGCAGCCAAGAGCCCGGGACAGGGGGCTGGGAGCTGTTTTTT.

This chain connects TRBV6-5 to TRBJ2-7; TRBD1 aligns across 7 bases. The J segment lost 6 bases and the V segment lost 7 bases, leaving 9 bases of the junction unmatched. There are 13 residues in the CDR3. Germline V gene lookup returns CDR1 MNHEY and CDR2 SVGAGI. The CDR3 sequence is CASTWRQGGEQYF. CDR3 coding DNA: TGTGCCAGCACTTGGAGACAGGGTGGCGAGCAGTACTTC.

The chain couples TRBV11-2 to TRBJ2-6; possible D gene TRBD1, 6 bases. Germline CDR1 reads SGHAT; CDR2 reads FQNNGV. The germline V and J ends were trimmed by 3 bases and 2 bases, with 8 bases remaining between them. This CDR3 has 15 amino acids. The CDR3 region is CASSFWGPGANVLTF. In DNA form, the CDR3 reads TGTGCCAGCAGCTTTTGGGGGCCTGGGGCCAACGTCCTGACTTTC.

The J gene is TRBJ1-1, the V gene TRBV5-6, with D possibly matching TRBD1 (6 bases). The CDR3 contains 15 residues. V dropped 2 bases and J dropped 4 bases, with 15 bases sitting between them. Germline values: CDR1 SGHDT, CDR2 YYEEEE. CDR3 loop: CASSLWTVIATEAFF. In nucleotides, the CDR3 is TGTGCCAGCAGCTTATGGACAGTCATAGCCACTGAAGCTTTCTTT.

Written as DNA, the CDR3 is TGCGCCAGCAGCCAAGCAGGATCGGCGTCTGACATTCAGTACTTC. Translating it yields CASSQAGSASDIQYF. The V gene is TRBV4-3, the J gene TRBJ2-4; the D is unclear. Germline CDR1 reads LGHNA; CDR2 reads YSLEER. The CDR3 spans 15 residues. Trimming removed 1 base at V and 8 bases at J, with 15 bases between.

The V gene is TRBV12-5, the J gene TRBJ2-3, with 9 nucleotides matching TRBD2. There are 22 residues in the CDR3. Germline assignment: CDR1 LGHNT and CDR2 FRNRAP. J lost 2 bases, V lost 0 bases, and 21 bases had no gene match. The CDR3 here is CASGLVEVGRGGRFEVTDTQYF. The CDR3 nucleotides are TGTGCTAGTGGTTTGGTCGAGGTGGGGCGGGGGGGCCGTTTTGAAGTCACAGATACGCAGTATTTT.

This clone was observed a handful of times. The CDR3 loop reads CASGTGENTEAFF. In nucleotides, the CDR3 is TGTGCCAGTGGCACAGGGGAGAACACTGAAGCTTTCTTT. The gene calls are TRBV19 and TRBJ1-1, with 7 bases aligning to TRBD1. CDR1 LNHDA and CDR2 SQIVND come from the germline V gene (reference sequence). The CDR3 consists of 13 residues. V shed 8 bases and J 1 base; nucleotides not matched to a gene: 4. Supplemented by reference TRBV19 and TRBJ1-1, the full variable domain reads DGGITQSPKYLFRKEGQNVTLSCEQNLNHDAMYWYRQDPGQGLRLIYYSQIVNDFQKGDIAEGYSVSREKKESFPLTVTSAQKNPTAFYLCASGTGENTEAFFGQGTRLTVV.

The J gene is TRBJ1-1, the V gene TRBV2; D possibly corresponds to TRBD1 (6 bases). Trimming removed 6 bases from V and 4 bases from J, with 18 bases in between. This CDR3 contains 15 residues. Germline V gene sequence: CDR1 SNHLY, CDR2 FYNNEI. The CDR3: CASRWGGRTFTEAFF. CDR3 coding DNA: TGTGCCAGCAGATGGGGGGGGCGGACGTTCACTGAAGCTTTCTTT.

The V call is TRBV11-2, the J call TRBJ1-2; no reliable D call. The V and J ends lost 5 bases and 0 bases respectively, with 7 bases between them. The germline gives CDR1 SGHAT, CDR2 FQNNGV. The CDR3 spans 13 residues. The CDR3 sequence is CASSVAPNYGYTF. The CDR3 DNA sequence: TGTGCCAGCAGCGTGGCCCCTAACTATGGCTACACCTTC.

The V gene is TRBV4-3, the J gene TRBJ2-7, with 14 nucleotides matching TRBD2. The germline V gene encodes CDR1 LGHNA and CDR2 YSLEER. The CDR3 is 15 residues long. V shed 4 bases, J shed 4 bases, and the junction held 3 bases outside the gene matches. The CDR3 is CASSRTSGGIYEQYF. The CDR3 region has the DNA TGCGCCAGCAGCCGGACTAGCGGGGGGATATACGAGCAGTACTTC.